This T cell receptor (beta chain) was sequenced in a study of Ad26.COV2.S vaccination and SARS-CoV-2 variants. Study overall: Each vaccinee took Ad26.COV2.S intramuscularly, once or twice 56 days apart.

Concerning this clone itself: What it recognizes is unknown.

Whole-study results and caveats: Once vaccination had occurred, spike-specific CD8+ and CD4+ T cell responses reportedly showed substantial breadth.

Treatment: around 19 received Ad26.COV2.S at low or high dose, single or two shots; about 5 received placebo; per-sample allocation not given. The samples were gathered on day 63 after the first injection of vaccine or placebo. Cohort 1b enrolled adults aged 18-55 years in Boston. The CDR3 covers 16 residues. Trimming removed 3 bases from V and 0 bases from J, with 12 bases in between. Germline V gene data show CDR1 as SNHLY and CDR2 as FYNNEI. Data came from immunoSEQ multiplex PCR; TCRdb stores just in-frame clones and leaves some out. The sample yields around 250,000 clones, approximately 88% seen once.

Sequenced material: peripheral blood, taken in a trial of Ad26.COV2.S vaccine versus placebo. The receptor comes from a person aged 18-65 years who received the Ad26.COV2.S COVID-19 vaccine or a placebo. This rearrangement joins TRBV2 to TRBJ2-1, with D possibly called TRBD1 or TRBD2 (6 bases each). DNA of the CDR3: TGTGCCAGCAGTGAGGGGGCCGGGAGCTCCTACAATGAGCAGTTCTTC. This sequence encodes CASSEGAGSSYNEQFF.